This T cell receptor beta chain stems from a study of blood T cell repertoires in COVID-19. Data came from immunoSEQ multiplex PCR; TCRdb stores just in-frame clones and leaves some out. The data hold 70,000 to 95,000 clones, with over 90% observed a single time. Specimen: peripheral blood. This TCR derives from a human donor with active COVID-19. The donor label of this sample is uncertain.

The CDR3 DNA follows: TGTGCCAGCAGCCACTTACGAGGGAACAATGAGCAGTTCTTC. Protein: CASSHLRGNNEQFF. V is TRBV6-6 and J is TRBJ2-1; D perhaps matches TRBD2 (5 bases). The germline V and J ends were trimmed by 6 bases and 5 bases, with 14 bases remaining between them. The length of the CDR3 is 14 residues. CDR1 and CDR2 (germline): MNHNY, SVGAGI (reference sequence).